This entry features one T cell receptor (beta chain) sequence. The antigen remains unidentified. The authors extracted at least 5 micrograms of total RNA per sample. This sample is part of a study of blood T cells in healthy people across ages. Findings and limits, study-wide: Age showed a roughly linear inverse relationship with TCR beta diversity per million T cells.

A second PCR of 7 to 11 cycles used a sample-barcoded 5' primer and a J-beta primer mix. Every cDNA was tagged by a template-switch adaptor with 12 random nucleotides. There were at least 3 million CDR3-containing paired-end reads obtained from each sample. TCRdb re-called the 5' RACE reads with MiXCR, one entry per CDR3 protein. This table holds 1,100,000 or so distinct CDR3 sequences, around 43% found once. The CDR3 loop spans 14 amino acids. Per the germline V gene, CDR1 is SGHRS and CDR2 is YFSETQ. The V end was cut by 1 base, the J end by 5 bases, with 9 bases between. Sequencing input: blood. The receptor was derived from a woman aged 60 to 75 in good health. The V and J genes are TRBV5-1 and TRBJ2-2; unclear D gene. The CDR3 DNA reads TGCGCCAGCAGCTTGCCCGTGCGGACCGGGGAGCTGTTTTTT. As protein: CASSLPVRTGELFF.